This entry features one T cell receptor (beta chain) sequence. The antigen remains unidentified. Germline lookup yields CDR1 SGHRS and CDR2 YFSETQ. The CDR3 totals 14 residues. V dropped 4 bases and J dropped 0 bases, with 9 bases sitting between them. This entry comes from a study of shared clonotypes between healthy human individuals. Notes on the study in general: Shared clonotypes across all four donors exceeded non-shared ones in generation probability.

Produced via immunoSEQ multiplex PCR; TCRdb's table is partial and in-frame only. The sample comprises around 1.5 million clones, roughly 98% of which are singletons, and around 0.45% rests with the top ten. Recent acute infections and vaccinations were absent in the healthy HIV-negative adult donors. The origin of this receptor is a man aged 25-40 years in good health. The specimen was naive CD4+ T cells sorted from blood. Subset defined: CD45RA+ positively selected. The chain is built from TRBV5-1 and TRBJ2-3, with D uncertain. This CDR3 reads CASSTVTSTDTQYF. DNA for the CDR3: TGCGCCAGCAGCACAGTTACTAGCACAGATACGCAGTATTTT.